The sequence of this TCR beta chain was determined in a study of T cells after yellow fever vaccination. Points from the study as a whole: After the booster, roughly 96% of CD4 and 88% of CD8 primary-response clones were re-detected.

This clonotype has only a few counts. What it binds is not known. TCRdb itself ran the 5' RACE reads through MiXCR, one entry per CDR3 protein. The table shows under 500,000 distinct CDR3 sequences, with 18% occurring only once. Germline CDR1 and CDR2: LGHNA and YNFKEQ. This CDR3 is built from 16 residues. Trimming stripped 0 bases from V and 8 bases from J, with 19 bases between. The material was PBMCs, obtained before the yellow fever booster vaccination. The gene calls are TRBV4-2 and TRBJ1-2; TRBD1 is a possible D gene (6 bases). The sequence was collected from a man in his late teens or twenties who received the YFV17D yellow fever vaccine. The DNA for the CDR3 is TGTGCCAGCAGCCAAGATTCAGGCAGGGGAATAGAGGGCTACACCTTC. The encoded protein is CASSQDSGRGIEGYTF.